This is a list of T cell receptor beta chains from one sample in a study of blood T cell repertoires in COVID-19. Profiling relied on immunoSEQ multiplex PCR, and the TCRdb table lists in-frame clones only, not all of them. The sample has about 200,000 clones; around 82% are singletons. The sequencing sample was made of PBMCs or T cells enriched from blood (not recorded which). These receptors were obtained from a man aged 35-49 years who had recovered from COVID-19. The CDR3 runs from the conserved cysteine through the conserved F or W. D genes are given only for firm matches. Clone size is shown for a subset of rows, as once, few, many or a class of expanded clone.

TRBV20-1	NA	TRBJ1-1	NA	CSARDLTEAFF	TGCAGTGCTAGAGATTTAACTGAAGCTTTCTTT
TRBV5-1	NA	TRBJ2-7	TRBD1	CASRSRAGGYEQYF	TGCGCCAGCAGGAGTAGGGCAGGGGGCTACGAGCAGTACTTC
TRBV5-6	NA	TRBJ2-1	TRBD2	CASSLPSGTRWSGYNEQFF	TGTGCCAGCAGCTTGCCTAGCGGGACAAGGTGGTCTGGGTACAATGAGCAGTTCTTC
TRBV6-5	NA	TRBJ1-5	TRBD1	CASSYSSTGGRQPQHF	TGTGCCAGCAGTTACTCATCCACAGGGGGGCGGCAGCCCCAGCATTTT
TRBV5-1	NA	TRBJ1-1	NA	CASSLDPGQANTEAFF	TGCGCCAGCAGCCTGGACCCGGGACAAGCAAACACTGAAGCTTTCTTT
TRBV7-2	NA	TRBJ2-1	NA	CASSSDNSYNEQFF	TGTGCCAGCAGCTCAGACAATTCCTACAATGAGCAGTTCTTC
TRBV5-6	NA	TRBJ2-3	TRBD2	CASSLAGLAGGSYRDTQYF	TGTGCCAGCAGCTTGGCAGGGCTAGCGGGGGGATCCTACCGGGATACGCAGTATTTT
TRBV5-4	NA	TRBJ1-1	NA	CASSTGGGARNTEAFF	TGTGCCAGCAGCACCGGAGGGGGGGCGAGGAACACTGAAGCTTTCTTT
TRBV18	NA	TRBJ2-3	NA	CASSPQQPSSTDTQYF	TGTGCCAGCTCACCACAACAGCCCTCTAGCACAGATACGCAGTATTTT
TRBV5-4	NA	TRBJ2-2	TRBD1	CASSLGTGANTGELFF	TGTGCCAGCAGCCTAGGGACAGGGGCGAACACCGGGGAGCTGTTTTTT
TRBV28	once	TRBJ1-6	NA	CASSPVHGQSSYNSPLHF	TGTGCCAGCAGCCCAGTCCACGGACAGAGCTCCTATAATTCACCCCTCCACTTT
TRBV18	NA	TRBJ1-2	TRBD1	CASSAGTGQGALYGYTF	TGTGCCAGCTCAGCAGGGACCGGACAGGGGGCACTCTATGGCTACACCTTC
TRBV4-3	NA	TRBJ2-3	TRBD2	CASSQDLSGGGRTDTQYF	TGCGCCAGCAGCCAAGATCTGTCGGGCGGGGGGCGAACAGATACGCAGTATTTT
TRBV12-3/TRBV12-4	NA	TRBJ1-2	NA	CASSKTGPHGYTF	TGTGCCAGCAGTAAGACAGGACCACATGGCTACACCTTC
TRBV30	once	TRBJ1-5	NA	CAWREAVGYNQPQHF	TGTGCCTGGAGGGAGGCAGTCGGCTACAATCAGCCCCAGCATTTT
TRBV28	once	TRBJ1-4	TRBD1	CASRNPGGINEKLFF	TGTGCCAGCAGAAATCCAGGGGGGATTAATGAAAAACTGTTTTTT
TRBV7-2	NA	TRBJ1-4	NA	CASSPDRATNEKLFF	TGTGCCAGCAGCCCCGACAGAGCAACTAATGAAAAACTGTTTTTT
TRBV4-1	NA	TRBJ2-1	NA	CASSQVSASSNEQFF	TGCGCCAGCAGCCAAGTTAGCGCGAGCAGTAATGAGCAGTTCTTC
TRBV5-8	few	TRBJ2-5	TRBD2	CASSPGTSGGSYQETQYF	TGTGCCAGCAGTCCCGGGACTAGCGGGGGGTCGTACCAAGAGACCCAGTACTTC
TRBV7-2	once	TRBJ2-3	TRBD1	CASSLGQMTDTQYF	TGTGCCAGCAGCTTGGGACAGATGACAGATACGCAGTATTTT
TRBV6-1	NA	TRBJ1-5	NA	CASSEKPLHQPQHF	TGTGCCAGCAGTGAAAAGCCATTACATCAGCCCCAGCATTTT
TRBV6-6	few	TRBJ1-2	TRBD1	CASIQDRVSDYGYTF	TGTGCCAGCATACAGGACAGGGTTTCGGACTATGGCTACACCTTC
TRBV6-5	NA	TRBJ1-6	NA	CASIEDNNSPLHF	TGTGCCAGCATCGAGGACAATAATTCACCCCTCCACTTT
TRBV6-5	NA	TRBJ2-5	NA	CASSSPGEETQYF	TGTGCCAGCAGTTCCCCGGGGGAGGAGACCCAGTACTTC
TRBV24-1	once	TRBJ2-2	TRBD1	CATSDLRTGGTGELFF	TGTGCCACCAGTGATTTGAGGACAGGGGGGACCGGGGAGCTGTTTTTT
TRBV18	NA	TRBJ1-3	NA	CASSPPIRLGRSGNTIYF	TGTGCCAGCTCACCACCGATCCGGTTGGGGCGCTCTGGAAACACCATATATTTT
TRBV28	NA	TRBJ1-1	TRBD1	CASKFRQGATEAFF	TGTGCCAGCAAATTTCGACAGGGGGCAACTGAAGCTTTCTTT